These 11 T cell receptor beta chains were sequenced from one sample in a study of post-analysis software for immune sequencing data. General observations from the study: TRBV segments more frequent in patients than in controls numbered roughly 5 and included TRBV5-6, TRBV5-1 and TRBV20-1.

These receptors are not linked to any known antigen. Unique molecular identifiers were carried by the TCR beta cDNA libraries. TCRdb fed the PCR reads into MiXCR, producing one record per CDR3 protein. The sample contains about 150,000 distinct CDR3 sequences, roughly 31% of which appear only once. Sequencing was done on a sample of blood. The receptors here all came from a girl aged 5-17 years with multiple sclerosis.

In nucleotides, the CDR3 is TGCGCCAGCAGCTCTGGCGGCCTTGGCACTGAAGCTTTCTTT. Translating it yields CASSSGGLGTEAFF. The chain carries TRBV5-1 and TRBJ1-1; no reliable D call. Germline V lookup: CDR1 SGHRS, CDR2 YFSETQ. This CDR3 contains 14 residues. Trimming took 3 bases from V and 4 from J, leaving 13 bases between them.

Details on this clonotype: A much larger clone lies one base from this, so it may be a read error. This CDR3 reads CASSLCWRQQDGYTF. Here the CDR3 DNA reads TGTGCCAGCAGCCTTTGTTGGCGACAGCAGGACGGCTACACCTTC. The V call is TRBV4-2, the J call TRBJ1-2; D might be TRBD1 (5 bases). Per the germline V gene, CDR1 is LGHNA and CDR2 is YNFKEQ. CDR3 length equals 15 residues. V was cut by 4 bases and J by 8 bases, with 20 bases left in between.

This clonotype was picked up a small number of times. The chain employs TRBV12-3 or TRBV12-4 and TRBJ1-6; D uncertain. CDR3 length: 14 residues. Trimming removed 5 bases at V and 8 bases at J, with 13 bases between. CDR3: CASSGAEPYSPLHF. The CDR3 DNA reads as TGTGCCAGCAGTGGAGCCGAACCTTATTCACCCCTCCACTTT.

This clonotype was seen a few times. J is TRBJ1-2 and V is TRBV24-1; no definite D call. The CDR3 loop spans 15 amino acids. V dropped 3 bases and J dropped 8 bases, with 18 bases sitting between them. Germline CDR1 KGHDR, CDR2 SFDVKD. The CDR3 sequence: CATSDSQDPQRGYTF. In DNA, the CDR3 is TGTGCCACCAGTGATAGTCAAGACCCCCAGCGCGGCTACACCTTC.

In this sample, this clonotype turned up a few times. The chain links TRBV5-1 to TRBJ1-1; unclear D gene. Germline V gives CDR1 SGHRS, CDR2 YFSETQ. The CDR3 covers 15 residues. The germline V and J ends were trimmed by 4 bases and 5 bases, with 18 bases remaining between them. CDR3 sequence (DNA): TGCGCCAGCAGCCCCTTAGGCGGCCTTGGGACTGAAGCTTTCTTT. Translated: CASSPLGGLGTEAFF.

This clonotype has just a few counts. This chain joins TRBV30 and TRBJ2-5; D not resolved. V shed 5 bases and J shed 5 bases, with 12 bases lying between them. The CDR3 is 12 residues long. Per the germline V gene, CDR1 is GTSNPN and CDR2 is SVGIG (reference sequence). The CDR3 DNA sequence: TGTGCCTGGCGCCCCTTGGCGGAGACCCAGTACTTC. As protein: CAWRPLAETQYF.

This clonotype was seen repeatedly, ten times or more. This chain's CDR3 is CSALGLTGYEQYF. As DNA, the CDR3 is TGCAGCGCACTCGGGCTGACAGGCTACGAGCAGTACTTC. V usage is TRBV29-1 and J usage is TRBJ2-7; tentative D call: TRBD1 (6 bases). Trimming took off 7 bases at V and 3 bases at J, with 16 bases between the two ends. This CDR3 region has 13 residues. Germline lookup yields CDR1 SQVTM and CDR2 ANQGSEA.

With regard to this clonotype: A single base separates this from a much larger clone, so it may be a read error. The J gene is TRBJ1-2, the V gene TRBV20-1; D unclear. Trimming removed 5 bases at V and 8 bases at J, with 21 bases between. CDR1 and CDR2 (germline): DFQATT, SNEGSKA (reference sequence). CDR3 size: 14 residues. In DNA form, the CDR3 reads TGCAGTGCTGCCGAGACCTCTCGGGTTAAAGGCTACACCTTC. This translates into CSAAETSRVKGYTF.

This chain uses TRBV5-1 with TRBJ1-1, with TRBD1 identical over 9 bases. The CDR3 runs 15 residues. J gave up 1 base and V 3 bases, and 4 bases lay outside the gene matches. Germline assignment: CDR1 SGHRS and CDR2 YFSETQ. CDR3: CASSSTGGRNTEAFF. The CDR3 DNA reads as TGCGCCAGCAGCTCAACAGGGGGCCGGAACACTGAAGCTTTCTTT.

This clonotype was observed a few times. The V call is TRBV6-1, the J call TRBJ1-1; unclear D gene. V gave up 2 bases and J gave up 4 bases, with 11 bases separating them. The CDR3 runs to 14 residues. Germline CDR1 and CDR2: MNHNS and SASEGT. CDR3 protein: CASSEMRKSTEAFF. Written as DNA, the CDR3 is TGTGCCAGCAGTGAAATGCGGAAAAGCACTGAAGCTTTCTTT.

This clonotype was recorded once. The chain uses TRBV3-1 and TRBJ2-5; no clear D. CDR3 length: 13 residues. V gave up 2 bases and J gave up 5 bases, with 9 bases separating them. The germline CDR1 and CDR2 sequences are LGHDT and YNNKEL (reference sequence). As DNA, the CDR3 is TGTGCCAGCAGCCAAATTCGGGCGGAGACCCAGTACTTC. Its protein product is CASSQIRAETQYF.